A single sample is the source of the 12 T cell receptor beta chains below, sequenced in a study of T-cell reconstitution after alpha-beta-depleted transplantation in children. For TCRbeta, the library was prepared with unique molecular identifiers. Via MiXCR, TCRdb re-called the PCR reads, giving one row per CDR3 protein. The table lists around 340,000 distinct CDR3 sequences, roughly 15% of them singletons. Sample: PBMCs, taken from the stem cell graft. The receptors were gathered from a human donor who donated a stem cell graft to a child with Fanconi anemia.

V gene TRBV11-3 combines with J gene TRBJ2-1, with 8 bases aligning to TRBD1. This CDR3 has 15 amino acids. Germline-derived CDR1 and CDR2 are SGHNT and YENEEA. The junction had 11 bases not matched to a gene; V was cut back by 5 bases and J by 8 bases. As DNA, the CDR3 is TGTGCCAGCAGCCCTCAATCGGGACAGGTCTATGAGCAGTTCTTC. It specifies CASSPQSGQVYEQFF.

This chain uses TRBV18 with TRBJ2-7, with 10 bases fitting TRBD1. The junction had 5 bases not matched to a gene; V was cut back by 3 bases and J by 0 bases. CDR1 is KGHSH and CDR2 is LQKENI in the germline V gene. The CDR3 runs to 16 residues. CDR3 loop: CASSPLRDRGSYEQYF. Here the CDR3 DNA reads TGTGCCAGCTCACCTCTACGGGACAGGGGCTCCTACGAGCAGTACTTC.

This clonotype showed up many times. This chain connects TRBV5-6 to TRBJ2-1; D is unclear. The CDR3 contains 15 residues. CDR1 is SGHDT and CDR2 is YYEEEE in the germline V gene. The V gene lost 3 bases and the J gene lost 0 bases, with 10 bases spanning the gap. CDR3 protein: CASSSLESSYNEQFF. In DNA form, the CDR3 reads TGTGCCAGCAGCTCCTTGGAGAGCTCCTACAATGAGCAGTTCTTC.

This clonotype was seen many times. The chain's CDR3 is CASSQESSYEQYF. The CDR3 DNA reads as TGCGCCAGCAGCCAAGAATCGAGCTACGAGCAGTACTTC. The V gene is TRBV4-1, the J gene TRBJ2-7; D unclear. The V end lost 0 bases, the J end lost 3 bases, and 6 bases lay between the germline ends. This CDR3 has 13 amino acids. Germline V gene sequence: CDR1 MGHRA, CDR2 YSYEKL.

The V gene is TRBV5-4, the J gene TRBJ2-5; 9 bases line up with TRBD2. CDR1 is SGHNT and CDR2 is YYREEE in the germline V gene (reference sequence). V was clipped by 4 bases and J by 6 bases; unmatched bases: 13. The CDR3 has 16 residues. The CDR3 reads CASSPVGGGASQTQYF. The CDR3 coding sequence is TGTGCCAGCAGCCCAGTGGGCGGGGGGGCCTCACAGACCCAGTACTTC.

This clonotype was seen a few times. CDR3 amino acids: CAWSVRDRDYGYTF. The CDR3 DNA is TGTGCCTGGAGTGTACGGGACAGGGACTATGGCTACACCTTC. This rearrangement joins TRBV30 to TRBJ1-2; 9 positions match TRBD1. This CDR3 has 14 amino acids. Germline V gives CDR1 GTSNPN, CDR2 SVGIG (reference sequence). V shed 0 bases, J shed 3 bases, and the junction held 2 bases outside the gene matches.

The chain couples TRBV18 to TRBJ2-5; 7 bases line up with TRBD1. The trim removed 1 base at V and 4 bases at J, leaving 12 bases unmatched. Germline V gene data show CDR1 as KGHSH and CDR2 as LQKENI. The CDR3 is 17 residues long. The CDR3 sequence is CASSPLSETGSGETQYF. In nucleotides, the CDR3 is TGTGCCAGCTCACCACTCTCAGAGACAGGGTCTGGAGAGACCCAGTACTTC.

This clonotype was detected a few times. The V and J genes are TRBV25-1 and TRBJ1-1; no definite D call. V was cut by 3 bases and J by 2 bases, with 13 bases left in between. This CDR3 has 15 amino acids. CDR1 MGHDK and CDR2 SYGVNS come from the germline V gene. The CDR3 protein is CASSESGSRNTEAFF. The CDR3 nucleotides are TGTGCCAGCAGTGAGAGCGGCAGCAGAAACACTGAAGCTTTCTTT.

This clonotype was seen a handful of times. J is TRBJ1-4 and V is TRBV12-3 or TRBV12-4; no firm D call. This CDR3 is built from 14 residues. V lost 1 base to trimming and J lost 5 bases, with 8 bases between them. CDR3 DNA sequence: TGTGCCAGCAGTTTAGACACAGCCAATGAAAAACTGTTTTTT. Residues: CASSLDTANEKLFF.

The CDR3 loop is CASSPWTGVGTEAFF. The CDR3 nucleotides are TGTGCCAGCAGCCCCTGGACAGGGGTTGGAACTGAAGCTTTCTTT. J is TRBJ1-1 and V is TRBV14; TRBD1 matches 9 bases. The CDR3 totals 15 residues. CDR1 is SGHDN and CDR2 is FVKESK in the germline V gene. The ends lost 4 bases at V and 5 bases at J; junction bases unmatched: 8. Full variable domain (remainder filled in from reference TRBV14 and TRBJ1-1): EAGVTQFPSHSVIEKGQTVTLRCDPISGHDNLYWYRRVMGKEIKFLLHFVKESKQDESGMPNNRFLAERTGGTYSTLKVQPAELEDSGVYFCASSPWTGVGTEAFFGQGTRLTVV.

This clonotype was detected a few times. As DNA, the CDR3 is TGCGCCAGCAGCCAGTCGCCCGCGGGGAAGACTGAAGCTTTCTTT. Its translation: CASSQSPAGKTEAFF. The rearrangement links TRBV4-3 to TRBJ1-1; D remains unclear. The CDR3 runs 15 residues. Germline assignment: CDR1 LGHNA and CDR2 YSLEER. Trimming pared 3 bases from V and 5 bases from J, leaving 16 bases between.

The chain employs TRBV4-3 and TRBJ1-2, with D unclear. The CDR3 length is 17 residues. V was clipped by 0 bases and J by 2 bases, with 16 bases between them. The germline V gene encodes CDR1 LGHNA and CDR2 YSLEER. The CDR3 is CASSQDRARLTNYGYTF. The CDR3 region has the DNA TGCGCCAGCAGCCAAGACCGCGCCCGGCTCACGAACTATGGCTACACCTTC.